This T cell receptor beta chain comes out of a study of human T cells and chemical hapten exposure. Study-wide context: DPC (0.01%) was patch tested on the upper back and read at 6 days. Findings and caveats of the study: TCRs exceeding 1 in 1000 frequency stayed unchanged with DPC sensitization. Counts of expanded TCRs (at PT1) showed a positive correlation with patch test score.

The germline gives CDR1 SEHNR, CDR2 FQNEAQ (reference sequence). V dropped 1 base and J dropped 0; count of bases not matched to a gene: 5. The CDR3 runs to 18 residues. Each CDR3 protein is one row after TCRdb ran MiXCR on the RACE reads. The sample holds 65,000 to 95,000 distinct CDR3 sequences; roughly 12% are singletons and the top ten take around 3.2%. This clonotype was observed many times. Its target is unknown. Sample time point: patch test 1, 2 weeks after DPC sensitization. The treatment was: therapeutic diphenylcyclopropenone sensitization with weekly scalp DPC. Blood draws came before every patch-test application.

This TCR was sampled from a woman aged 55-70 years with alopecia areata. Some clones in this sample may be carry-over from other donors' samples. The sample here was whole blood, taken in connection with sensitization to the hapten diphenylcyclopropenone (DPC). The chain combines TRBV7-9 with TRBJ2-1; 11 bases fit TRBD2. The CDR3 here is CASSLGLAGTSSYNEQFF. Here the CDR3 DNA reads TGTGCCAGCAGCTTAGGACTAGCGGGGACAAGCTCCTACAATGAGCAGTTCTTC.